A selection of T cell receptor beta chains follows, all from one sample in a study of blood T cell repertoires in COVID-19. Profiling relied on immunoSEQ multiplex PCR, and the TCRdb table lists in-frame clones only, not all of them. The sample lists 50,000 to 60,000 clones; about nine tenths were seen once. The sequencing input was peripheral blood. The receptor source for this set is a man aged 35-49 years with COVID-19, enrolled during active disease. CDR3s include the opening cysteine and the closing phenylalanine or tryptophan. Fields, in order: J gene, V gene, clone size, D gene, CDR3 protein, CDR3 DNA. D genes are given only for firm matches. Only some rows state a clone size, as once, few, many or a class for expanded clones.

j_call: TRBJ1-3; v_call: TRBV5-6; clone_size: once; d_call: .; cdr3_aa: CASSPSLSGNTIYF; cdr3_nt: TGTGCCAGCAGCCCATCACTCTCTGGAAACACCATATATTTT
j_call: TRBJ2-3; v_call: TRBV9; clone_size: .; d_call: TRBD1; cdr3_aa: CASSEDRVTDTQYF; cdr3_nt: TGTGCCAGCAGCGAAGACAGGGTTACAGATACGCAGTATTTT
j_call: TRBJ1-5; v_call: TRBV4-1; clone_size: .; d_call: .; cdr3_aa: CASSQYKDNNQPQHF; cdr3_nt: TGCGCCAGCAGCCAATATAAAGACAACAATCAGCCCCAGCATTTT
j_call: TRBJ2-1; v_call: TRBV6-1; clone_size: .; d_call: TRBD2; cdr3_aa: CASSEVIAGGREQFF; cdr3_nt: TGTGCCAGCAGTGAAGTGATAGCGGGAGGGCGTGAGCAGTTCTTC
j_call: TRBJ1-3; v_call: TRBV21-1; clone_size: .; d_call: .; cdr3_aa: CASSKGRGQGTFPSGNTIYF; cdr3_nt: TGTGCCAGCAGCAAAGGAAGGGGACAGGGGACCTTCCCCTCTGGAAACACCATATATTTT
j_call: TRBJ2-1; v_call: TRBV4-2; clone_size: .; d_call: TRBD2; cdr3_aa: CASSQDWSGGGDEQFF; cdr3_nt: TGTGCCAGCAGCCAAGATTGGTCCGGGGGGGGAGATGAGCAGTTCTTC
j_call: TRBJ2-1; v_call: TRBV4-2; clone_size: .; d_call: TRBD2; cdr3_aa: CASSQAGLVGGGEQFF; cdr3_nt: TGTGCCAGCAGCCAAGCGGGACTAGTAGGCGGGGGGGAGCAGTTCTTC
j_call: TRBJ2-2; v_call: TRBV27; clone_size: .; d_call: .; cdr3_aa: CASSLGGSSSRGKLFF; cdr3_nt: TGTGCCAGCAGTTTGGGGGGATCGTCGAGCAGAGGGAAGCTGTTTTTT
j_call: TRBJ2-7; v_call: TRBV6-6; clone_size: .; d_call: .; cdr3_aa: CASKIAVSSYEQYF; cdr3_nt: TGTGCCAGCAAGATAGCGGTTAGCTCCTACGAGCAGTACTTC
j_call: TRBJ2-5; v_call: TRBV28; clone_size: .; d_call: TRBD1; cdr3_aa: CASSLWRTGLSQETQYF; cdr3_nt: TGTGCCAGCAGTTTATGGCGGACAGGGTTGTCACAAGAGACCCAGTACTTC
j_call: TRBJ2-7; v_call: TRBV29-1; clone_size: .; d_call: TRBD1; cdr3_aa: CSVGGQETYEQYF; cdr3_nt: TGCAGCGTTGGGGGACAGGAAACCTACGAGCAGTACTTC
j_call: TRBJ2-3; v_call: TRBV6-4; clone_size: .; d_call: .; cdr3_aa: CASSDSERLTDTQYF; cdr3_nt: TGTGCCAGCAGTGACTCAGAGCGGCTCACAGATACGCAGTATTTT
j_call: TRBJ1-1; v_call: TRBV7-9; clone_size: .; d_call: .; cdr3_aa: CASARGGAEAFF; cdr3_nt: TGTGCCAGCGCCCGGGGGGGGGCCGAAGCTTTCTTT
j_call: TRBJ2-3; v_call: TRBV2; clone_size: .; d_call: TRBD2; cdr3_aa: CASSLRTSATDTQYF; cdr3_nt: TGTGCCAGCAGTCTACGGACTAGCGCCACAGATACGCAGTATTTT
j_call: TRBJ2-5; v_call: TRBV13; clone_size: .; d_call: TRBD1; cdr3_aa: CASSSPGGPETQYF; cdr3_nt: TGTGCCAGCAGCTCGCCAGGGGGCCCGGAGACCCAGTACTTC
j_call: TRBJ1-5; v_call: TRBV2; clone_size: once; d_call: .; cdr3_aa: CASSEEQAKQPQHF; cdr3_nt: TGTGCCAGCAGTGAAGAACAGGCAAAGCAGCCCCAGCATTTT
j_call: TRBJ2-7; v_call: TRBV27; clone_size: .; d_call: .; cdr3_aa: CASSLTESYEQYF; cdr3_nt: TGTGCCAGCAGTTTAACAGAGAGCTACGAGCAGTACTTC
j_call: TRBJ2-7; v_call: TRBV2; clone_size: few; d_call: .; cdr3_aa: CASSEGAGAYEQYF; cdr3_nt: TGTGCCAGCAGTGAAGGGGCAGGGGCCTACGAGCAGTACTTC
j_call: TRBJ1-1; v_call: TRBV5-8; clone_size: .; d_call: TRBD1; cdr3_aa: CASSRRGLTEAFF; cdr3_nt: TGTGCCAGCAGCCGAAGGGGGCTTACTGAAGCTTTCTTT
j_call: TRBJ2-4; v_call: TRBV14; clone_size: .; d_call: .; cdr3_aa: CASSPAGINIQYF; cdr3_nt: TGTGCCAGCAGCCCCGCAGGGATAAACATTCAGTACTTC
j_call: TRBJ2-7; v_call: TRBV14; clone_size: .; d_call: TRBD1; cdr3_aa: CASSPGQVHEQYF; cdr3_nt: TGTGCCAGCAGCCCGGGACAGGTTCACGAGCAGTACTTC
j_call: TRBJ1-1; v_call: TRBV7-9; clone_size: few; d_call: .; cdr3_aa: CASSEGQPNTEAFF; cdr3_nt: TGTGCCAGCAGCGAGGGACAACCGAACACTGAAGCTTTCTTT
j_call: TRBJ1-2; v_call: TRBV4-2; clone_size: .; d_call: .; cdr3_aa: CASSQDLGFKTQGKNGYTF; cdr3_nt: TGTGCCAGCAGCCAAGATCTCGGCTTCAAAACACAGGGCAAGAATGGCTACACCTTC
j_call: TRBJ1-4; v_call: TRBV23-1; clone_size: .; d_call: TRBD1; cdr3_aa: CASSHLGDSLYEKLFF; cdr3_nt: TGCGCCAGCAGTCATCTTGGGGACAGTCTATATGAAAAACTGTTTTTT
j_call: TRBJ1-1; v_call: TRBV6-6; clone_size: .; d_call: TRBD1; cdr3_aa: CASSYGAGQGNTEAFF; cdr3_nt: TGTGCCAGCAGTTACGGCGCGGGACAGGGCAACACTGAAGCTTTCTTT
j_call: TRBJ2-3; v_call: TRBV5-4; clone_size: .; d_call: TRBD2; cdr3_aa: CASSFPWGGSTDTQYF; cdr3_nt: TGTGCCAGCAGCTTCCCGTGGGGGGGTAGCACAGATACGCAGTATTTT
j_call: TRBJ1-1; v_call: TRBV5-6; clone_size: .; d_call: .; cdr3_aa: CASSWGPTGITEAFF; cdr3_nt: TGTGCCAGCAGCTGGGGACCCACAGGGATCACTGAAGCTTTCTTT
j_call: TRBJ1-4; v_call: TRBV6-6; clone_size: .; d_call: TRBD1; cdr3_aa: CASSSGTGPAEKLFF; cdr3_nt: TGTGCCAGCAGTTCCGGGACAGGGCCTGCGGAAAAACTGTTTTTT
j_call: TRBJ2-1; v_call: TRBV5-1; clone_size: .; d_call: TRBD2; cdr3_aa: CASSSGLAGAYNEQFF; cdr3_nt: TGCGCCAGCAGCTCTGGACTAGCGGGGGCCTACAATGAGCAGTTCTTC